This TCR beta chain derives from a study of T cell responses to AZD1222 COVID-19 vaccine. Study outcomes and limitations: Baseline antibody screening turned up just a handful of seropositive AZD1222 recipients.

The length of the CDR3 is 13 residues. Germline assignment: CDR1 GTSNPN and CDR2 SVGIG (reference sequence). V lost 2 bases, J lost 3 bases, and 10 bases lay in between. Sequencing was performed with immunoSEQ multiplex PCR; in TCRdb, only in-frame clones are kept and a portion is missing. The sample comprises 100,000 to 150,000 clones, roughly 90% of which are singletons, and about 4.8% rests with the top ten. On this clone: Its antigen is not known.

The chain is built from TRBV30 and TRBJ1-2; D unclear. The receptor comes from an adult in good health. Sequenced here: peripheral blood, sampled on day 0 of AZD1222 vaccination. The CDR3 sequence: CAWSQGLDYGYTF. CDR3 DNA sequence: TGTGCCTGGAGTCAAGGCCTCGACTATGGCTACACCTTC. Supplemented by reference TRBV30 and TRBJ1-2, the full variable domain reads SQTIHQWPATLVQPVGSPLSLECTVEGTSNPNLYWYRQAAGRGLQLLFYSVGIGQISSEVPQNLSASRPQDRQFILSSKKLLLSDSGFYLCAWSQGLDYGYTFGSGTRLTVV.